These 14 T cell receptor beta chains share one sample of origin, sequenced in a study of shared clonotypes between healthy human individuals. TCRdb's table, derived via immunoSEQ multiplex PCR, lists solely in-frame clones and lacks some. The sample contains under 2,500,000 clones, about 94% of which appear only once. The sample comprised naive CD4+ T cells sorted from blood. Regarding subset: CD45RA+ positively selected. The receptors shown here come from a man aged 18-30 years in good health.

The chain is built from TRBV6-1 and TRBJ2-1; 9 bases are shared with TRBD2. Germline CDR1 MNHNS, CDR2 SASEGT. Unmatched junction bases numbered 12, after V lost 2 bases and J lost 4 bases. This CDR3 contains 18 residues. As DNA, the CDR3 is TGTGCCAGCAGTGAATCTGCGGGGGGGCCACTGGGTTACAATGAGCAGTTCTTC. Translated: CASSESAGGPLGYNEQFF.

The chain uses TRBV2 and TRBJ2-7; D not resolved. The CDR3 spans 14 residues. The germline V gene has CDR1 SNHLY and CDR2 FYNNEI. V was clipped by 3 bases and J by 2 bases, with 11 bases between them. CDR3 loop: CASSDRIGPYEQYF. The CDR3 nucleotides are TGTGCCAGCAGTGACAGGATAGGGCCCTACGAGCAGTACTTC. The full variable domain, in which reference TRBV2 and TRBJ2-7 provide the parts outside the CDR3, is EPEVTQTPSHQVTQMGQEVILRCVPISNHLYFYWYRQILGQKVEFLVSFYNNEISEKSEIFDDQFSVERPDGSNFTLKIRSTKLEDSAMYFCASSDRIGPYEQYFGPGTRLTVT.

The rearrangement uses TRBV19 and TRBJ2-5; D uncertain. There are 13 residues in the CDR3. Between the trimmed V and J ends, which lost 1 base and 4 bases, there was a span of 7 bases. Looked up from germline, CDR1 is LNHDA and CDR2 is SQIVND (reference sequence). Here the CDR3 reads CASSIGGLETQYF. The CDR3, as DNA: TGTGCCAGTAGTATAGGGGGTTTAGAGACCCAGTACTTC.

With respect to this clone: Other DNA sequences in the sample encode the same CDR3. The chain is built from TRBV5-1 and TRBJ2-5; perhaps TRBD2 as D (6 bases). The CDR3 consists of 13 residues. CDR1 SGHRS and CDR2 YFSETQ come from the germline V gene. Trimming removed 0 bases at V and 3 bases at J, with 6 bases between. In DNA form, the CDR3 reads TGCGCCAGCAGCTTGGGCGGGGAAGAGACCCAGTACTTC. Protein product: CASSLGGEETQYF. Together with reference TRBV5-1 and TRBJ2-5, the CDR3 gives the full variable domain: KAGVTQTPRYLIKTRGQQVTLSCSPISGHRSVSWYQQTPGQGLQFLFEYFSETQRNKGNFPGRFSGRQFSNSRSEMNVSTLELGDSALYLCASSLGGEETQYFGPGTRLLVL.

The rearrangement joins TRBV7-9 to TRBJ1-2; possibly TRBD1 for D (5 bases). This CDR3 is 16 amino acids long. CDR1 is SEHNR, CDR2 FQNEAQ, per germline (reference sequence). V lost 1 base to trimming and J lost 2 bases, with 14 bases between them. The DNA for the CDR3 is TGTGCCAGCAGCTTAGGCAGGGAGGTTGAGAACTATGGCTACACCTTC. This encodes CASSLGREVENYGYTF.

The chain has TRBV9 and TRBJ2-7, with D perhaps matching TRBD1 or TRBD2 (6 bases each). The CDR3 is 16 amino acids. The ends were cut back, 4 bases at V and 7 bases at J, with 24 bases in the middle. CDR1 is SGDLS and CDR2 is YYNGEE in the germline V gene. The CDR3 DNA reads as TGTGCCAGCAGCAGGGGGGAGCGAGCGGATCCGGAGGAGCAGTACTTC. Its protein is CASSRGERADPEEQYF.

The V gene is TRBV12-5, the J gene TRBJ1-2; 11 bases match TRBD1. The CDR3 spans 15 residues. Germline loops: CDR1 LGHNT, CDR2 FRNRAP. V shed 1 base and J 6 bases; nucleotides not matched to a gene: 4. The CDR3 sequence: CASGLAGQGADGYTF. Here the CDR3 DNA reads TGTGCTAGTGGTTTGGCAGGACAGGGGGCGGATGGCTACACCTTC.

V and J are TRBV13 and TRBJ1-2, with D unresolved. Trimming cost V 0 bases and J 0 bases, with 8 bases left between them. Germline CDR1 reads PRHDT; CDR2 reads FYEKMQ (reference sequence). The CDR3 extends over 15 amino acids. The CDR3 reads CASSLGRSANYGYTF. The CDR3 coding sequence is TGTGCCAGCAGCTTAGGGCGTTCTGCTAACTATGGCTACACCTTC.

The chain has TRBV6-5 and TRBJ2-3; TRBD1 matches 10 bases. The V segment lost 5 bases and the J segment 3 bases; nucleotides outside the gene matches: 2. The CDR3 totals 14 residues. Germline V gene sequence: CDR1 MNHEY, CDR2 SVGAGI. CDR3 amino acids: CASSRQGATDTQYF. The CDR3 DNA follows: TGTGCCAGCAGTAGACAGGGGGCAACAGATACGCAGTATTTT.

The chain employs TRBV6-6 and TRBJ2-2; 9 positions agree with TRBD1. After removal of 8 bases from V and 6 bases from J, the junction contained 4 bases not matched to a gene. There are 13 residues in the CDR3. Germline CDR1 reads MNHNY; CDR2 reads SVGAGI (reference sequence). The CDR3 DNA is TGTGCCAGCCTCCGGACAGGGGCCGGGGAGCTGTTTTTT. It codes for CASLRTGAGELFF.

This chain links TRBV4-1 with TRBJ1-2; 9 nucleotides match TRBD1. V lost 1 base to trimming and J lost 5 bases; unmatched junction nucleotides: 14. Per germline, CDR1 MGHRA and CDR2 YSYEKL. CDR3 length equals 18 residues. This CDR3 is CASSQVQQGAPLGYGYTF. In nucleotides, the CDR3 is TGCGCCAGCAGCCAAGTTCAACAGGGGGCGCCCCTTGGATATGGCTACACCTTC.

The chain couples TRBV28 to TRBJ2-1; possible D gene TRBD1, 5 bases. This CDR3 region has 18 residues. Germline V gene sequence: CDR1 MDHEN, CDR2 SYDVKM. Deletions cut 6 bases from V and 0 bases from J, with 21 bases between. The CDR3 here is CASRRDQDTLSSYNEQFF. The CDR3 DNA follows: TGTGCCAGCAGAAGAGATCAGGACACCCTCAGCTCCTACAATGAGCAGTTCTTC.

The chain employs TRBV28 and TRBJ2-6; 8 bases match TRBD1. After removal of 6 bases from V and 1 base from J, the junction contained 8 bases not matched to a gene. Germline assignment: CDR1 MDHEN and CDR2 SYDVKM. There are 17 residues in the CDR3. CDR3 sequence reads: CASRKSGGASGANVLTF. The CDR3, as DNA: TGTGCCAGCAGAAAATCAGGGGGCGCGTCTGGGGCCAACGTCCTGACTTTC.

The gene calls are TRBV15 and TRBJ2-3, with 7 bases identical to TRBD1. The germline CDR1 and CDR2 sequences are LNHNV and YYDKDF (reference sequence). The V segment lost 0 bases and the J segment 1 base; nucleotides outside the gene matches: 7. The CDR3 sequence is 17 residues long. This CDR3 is CATSRDVQGFGTDTQYF. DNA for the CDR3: TGTGCCACCAGCAGAGATGTACAGGGGTTTGGCACAGATACGCAGTATTTT. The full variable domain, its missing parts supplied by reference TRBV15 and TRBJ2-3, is DAMVIQNPRYQVTQFGKPVTLSCSQTLNHNVMYWYQQKSSQAPKLLFHYYDKDFNNEADTPDNFQSRRPNTSFCFLDIRSPGLGDTAMYLCATSRDVQGFGTDTQYFGPGTRLTVL.